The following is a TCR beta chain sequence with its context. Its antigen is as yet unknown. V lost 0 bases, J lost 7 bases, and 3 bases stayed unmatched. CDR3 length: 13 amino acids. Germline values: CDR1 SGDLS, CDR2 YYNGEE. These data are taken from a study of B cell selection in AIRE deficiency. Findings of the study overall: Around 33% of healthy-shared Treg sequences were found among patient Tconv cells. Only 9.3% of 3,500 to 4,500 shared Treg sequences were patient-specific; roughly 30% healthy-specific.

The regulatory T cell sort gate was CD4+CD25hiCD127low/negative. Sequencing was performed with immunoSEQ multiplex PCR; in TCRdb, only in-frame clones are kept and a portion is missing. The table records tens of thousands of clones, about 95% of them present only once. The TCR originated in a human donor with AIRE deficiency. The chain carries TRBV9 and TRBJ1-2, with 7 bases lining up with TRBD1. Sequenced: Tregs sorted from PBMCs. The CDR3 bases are TGTGCCAGCAGCGTAGAGGGGGCTCCTGGCTACACCTTC. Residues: CASSVEGAPGYTF.